The sequence of this T cell receptor (beta chain) was determined in a study of T cells in localized non-small cell lung cancer. The CDR3 runs 15 residues. Per germline, CDR1 LNHDA and CDR2 SQIVND (reference sequence). The study, taken as a whole, reports: Compared with tumor, uninvolved adjacent lung displayed greater T cell clonality, ranking highest overall.

About this clone: Its antigen is currently unknown.

Here immunoSEQ multiplex PCR was the method, and the copy in TCRdb shows in-frame clones only, minus some. The table lists some 30,000 clones, 80% to 90% of them singletons. This rearrangement joins TRBV19 to TRBJ2-5, with 8 positions matching TRBD2. The DNA matches TRBJ2-7 better at its end, which makes the J call doubtful. This material consisted of peripheral blood, taken before any cancer treatment. The TCR was taken from a male donor at least 60 years old with stage III lung adenocarcinoma. The CDR3 loop reads CASRKAGDLSYEQYF. CDR3 in DNA: TGTGCCAGTAGGAAAGCGGGAGACCTCTCCTACGAGCAGTACTTC.